The sequence of this TCR beta chain was determined in a study of Tregs in tolerant kidney transplant recipients. Here immunoSEQ multiplex PCR was the method, and the copy in TCRdb shows in-frame clones only, minus some. The data hold 50,000 or so clones, with around 90% observed a single time. This CDR3 has 15 amino acids. In germline, CDR1 is PRHDT, CDR2 FYEKMQ (reference sequence). Mixed chimerism was transient after nonmyeloablative marrow transplants from related graft donors. The sequencing used CD8+ T cells from blood (PBMCs), collected 12 months after the transplant. The chain employs TRBV13 and TRBJ2-5; 8 positions match TRBD2. The J call may be incorrect, as the DNA end agrees better with TRBJ2-7. The sequence was collected from a human patient who received a combined kidney and bone marrow transplant. These T cells may partly come from the graft donor. The CDR3, as DNA: TGTGCCAGCAGCTTATCGATAGCGGGACCCTACGAGCAGTACTTC. Its protein product is CASSLSIAGPYEQYF.